This record covers a single T cell receptor beta chain. This specimen includes other DNA sequences encoding the same CDR3. Germline CDR1 and CDR2: SGHKS and YYEKEE (reference sequence). V lost 3 bases and J lost 2, with 11 bases in between. The CDR3 has 14 residues. These data originate in a study of identifying expanded T cells in peripheral blood. TCRdb keeps only in-frame clones here, not all; method: immunoSEQ multiplex PCR. The sample contains 100,000 or so clones, roughly 85% of which appear only once. Sequenced: blood. The sequence came from a person aged 18 to 75 in good health. This chain links TRBV5-5 with TRBJ1-1, with D perhaps TRBD1 (6 bases). The CDR3 loop reads CASSSWTVNTEAFF. For the CDR3, the DNA is TGTGCCAGCAGCTCCTGGACAGTAAACACTGAAGCTTTCTTT. Filled out from reference TRBV5-5 and TRBJ1-1, the complete variable domain reads DAGVTQSPTHLIKTRGQQVTLRCSPISGHKSVSWYQQVLGQGPQFIFQYYEKEERGRGNFPDRFSARQFPNYSSELNVNALLLGDSALYLCASSSWTVNTEAFFGQGTRLTVV.